This T cell receptor (beta chain) was identified during a study of Graves' ophthalmopathy and Graves' hyperthyroidism. No ophthalmopathy within 18 months of follow-up signified stable hyperthyroidism. The evidence that diagnosis relied on was clinical symptoms, serum thyroxine, TRAb, thyroid ultrasound and orbital computed tomography. In this sample, this clonotype turned up many times. RNA served as the template for amplifying TCR beta CDR3 regions. RT-PCR in the first round used HTBI primers; a second-round multiplex PCR followed. One entry per CDR3 protein, called by TCRdb with MiXCR from the multiplex PCR reads. The sample has more than 300,000 distinct CDR3 sequences, roughly 15% seen once. Germline CDR1 is SNHLY and CDR2 is FYNNEI. Trimming removed 6 bases at V and 3 bases at J, with 14 bases between. This CDR3 has 14 amino acids.

Sequencing used peripheral blood. This TCR came from a woman between 18 and 29 years old with stable Graves' hyperthyroidism. The gene calls are TRBV2 and TRBJ2-5; D assignment may be TRBD1 or TRBD2 (5 bases each). CDR3 sequence: CASRVPWGKETQYF. CDR3 nucleotides: TGTGCCAGCAGAGTCCCTTGGGGGAAAGAGACCCAGTACTTC.